A selection of T cell receptor beta chains follows, all from one sample in a study of blood T cell repertoires in COVID-19. Sequenced by immunoSEQ multiplex PCR; TCRdb stores in-frame clones only, minus some. The sample carries approximately 250,000 clones, just under 90% recorded once. Material for sequencing was PBMCs or T cells enriched from blood (not recorded which). The receptors stem from a woman in her thirties with acute COVID-19. Each CDR3 is given with its conserved first and last residue. D genes are given only for firm matches. Clone size appears in some rows only: once, few, many, or a class for an expanded clone.

clone_size | d_call | j_call | v_call | cdr3_aa | cdr3_nt
once | . | TRBJ2-3 | TRBV29-1 | CSVDSGDTQYF | TGCAGCGTTGACAGCGGGGATACGCAGTATTTT
. | TRBD2 | TRBJ2-1 | TRBV7-9 | CASNRLAGDYNEQFF | TGTGCCAGCAACAGACTAGCGGGAGATTACAATGAGCAGTTCTTC
. | . | TRBJ2-1 | TRBV18 | CASSPPGLTGTYNEQFF | TGTGCCAGCTCACCACCGGGTCTGACAGGTACTTACAATGAGCAGTTCTTC
. | . | TRBJ1-4 | TRBV12-3/TRBV12-4 | CASSLWGGEKLFF | TGTGCCAGCAGCCTTTGGGGGGGTGAAAAACTGTTTTTT
. | TRBD1 | TRBJ1-1 | TRBV5-8 | CASSLAGQGDTEAFF | TGTGCCAGCAGCTTGGCGGGACAGGGTGACACTGAAGCTTTCTTT
. | TRBD2 | TRBJ2-3 | TRBV28 | CASKQRGPSTDTQYF | TGTGCCAGCAAGCAGCGGGGACCTAGCACAGATACGCAGTATTTT
. | TRBD2 | TRBJ2-1 | TRBV15 | CATSRDRTSGYYNEQFF | TGTGCCACCAGCAGAGATCGGACTAGCGGATACTACAATGAGCAGTTCTTC
once | TRBD2 | TRBJ2-7 | TRBV27 | CASSLAGGPHEQYF | TGTGCCAGCAGTTTAGCGGGAGGGCCGCACGAGCAGTACTTC
. | . | TRBJ1-5 | TRBV5-1 | CASSLDGSDQPQHF | TGCGCCAGCAGCTTGGACGGGTCGGATCAGCCCCAGCATTTT
. | TRBD1 | TRBJ2-7 | TRBV6-1 | CASSDGWGQGFSYEQYF | TGTGCCAGCAGTGATGGGTGGGGACAGGGGTTCTCCTACGAGCAGTACTTC
. | . | TRBJ1-1 | TRBV10-1 | CASSGGVMNTEAFF | TGCGCCAGCAGTGGCGGGGTGATGAACACTGAAGCTTTCTTT
few | TRBD1 | TRBJ2-3 | TRBV24-1 | CATSLGQGPTDTQYF | TGTGCCACCAGTCTTGGACAGGGGCCCACAGATACGCAGTATTTT
once | TRBD2 | TRBJ2-3 | TRBV4-2 | CASSQDLLAGEGDTQYF | TGTGCCAGCAGCCAAGATCTACTAGCGGGAGAAGGAGATACGCAGTATTTT
. | . | TRBJ2-1 | TRBV21-1 | CASSRLGTSEHEQFF | TGTGCCAGCAGCAGACTGGGGACTAGCGAACATGAGCAGTTCTTC
. | . | TRBJ1-6 | TRBV7-8 | CASSLEGRLYNSPLHF | TGTGCCAGCAGCTTAGAGGGGCGGTTATATAATTCACCCCTCCACTTT
few | TRBD1 | TRBJ2-2 | TRBV11-2 | CASSPRTGDTGELFF | TGTGCCAGCAGCCCGAGGACAGGGGACACCGGGGAGCTGTTTTTT
. | TRBD2 | TRBJ2-7 | TRBV19 | CASSIVSSGTYEQYF | TGTGCCAGTAGTATAGTAAGTAGCGGGACCTACGAGCAGTACTTC
. | . | TRBJ1-5 | TRBV19 | CASSMAALSNQPQHF | TGTGCCAGTAGTATGGCGGCACTTAGCAATCAGCCCCAGCATTTT